The 3 T cell receptor beta chains in this list originate from one sample, sequenced in a study of blood T cell repertoires in COVID-19. The protocol was immunoSEQ multiplex PCR, while the TCRdb copy is restricted to in-frame clones and leaves out a portion. The data show some 190,000 clones, over 75% seen once. The sequenced material came from PBMCs or T cells enriched from blood (not recorded which). The receptors were gathered from a man aged 30-40 years with acute COVID-19.

This clone was counted only a few times. The chain has TRBV2 and TRBJ1-5; 7 positions match TRBD1. The V gene end was trimmed by 6 bases and the J gene end by 2 bases; junction bases not matched to a gene: 4. Germline CDR1 is SNHLY and CDR2 is FYNNEI. This CDR3 is 14 amino acids long. For the CDR3, the DNA is TGTGCCAGCAGCCGAACAGGGGGCAATCAGCCCCAGCATTTT. Amino acids: CASSRTGGNQPQHF.

The CDR3 protein is CASVRGGPQETQYF. The CDR3 region has the DNA TGTGCCAGCGTACGGGGGGGTCCACAAGAGACCCAGTACTTC. This chain links TRBV3-1 (or the pseudogene TRBV3-2) with TRBJ2-5; 8 nucleotides agree with TRBD2. This CDR3 spans 14 amino acids. The ends lost 8 bases at V and 2 bases at J; junction bases unmatched: 7. Germline V gene lookup returns CDR1 LGHDT and CDR2 YNNKEL (reference sequence).

This clone was observed a few times. The gene calls are TRBV15 and TRBJ2-3; TRBD1 matches at 8 bases. This CDR3 contains 16 residues. The V segment lost 1 base and the J segment 4 bases; nucleotides outside the gene matches: 7. Looked up from germline, CDR1 is LNHNV and CDR2 is YYDKDF (reference sequence). The CDR3 DNA is TGTGCCACCAGCAGAGGGCTCGGACAGGGTGCAGATACGCAGTATTTT. Translation gives CATSRGLGQGADTQYF.